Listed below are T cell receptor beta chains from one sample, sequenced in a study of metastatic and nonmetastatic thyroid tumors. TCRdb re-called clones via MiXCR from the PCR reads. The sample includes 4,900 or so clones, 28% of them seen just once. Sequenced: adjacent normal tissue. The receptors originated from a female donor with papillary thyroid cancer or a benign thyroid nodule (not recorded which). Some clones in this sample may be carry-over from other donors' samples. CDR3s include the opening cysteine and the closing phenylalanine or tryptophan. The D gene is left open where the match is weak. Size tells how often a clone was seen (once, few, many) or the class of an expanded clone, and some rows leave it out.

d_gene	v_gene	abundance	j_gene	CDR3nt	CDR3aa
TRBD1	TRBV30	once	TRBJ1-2	TGTGCCTGGAGGCGTCTCGGGGACAGCGGTAACTATGGCTACACCTTC	CAWRRLGDSGNYGYTF
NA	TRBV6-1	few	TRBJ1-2	TGTGCCAGCAGTGAACTCGTTATGGGCGGCTACACCTTC	CASSELVMGGYTF
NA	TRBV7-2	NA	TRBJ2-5	TGTGCCAGCAGCTTAGGGGTAGCTGAGACCCAGTACTTC	CASSLGVAETQYF
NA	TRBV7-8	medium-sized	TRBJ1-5	TGTGCCAGCAGCTTAGCGCCTGGACCTAATCAGCCCCAGCATTTT	CASSLAPGPNQPQHF
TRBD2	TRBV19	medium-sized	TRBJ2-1	TGTGCCAGTAGTACGGGACTAGCGGGAGGTGGCGAGCAGTTCTTC	CASSTGLAGGGEQFF
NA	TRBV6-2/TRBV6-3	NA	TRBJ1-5	TGTGCCAGCAGTTACCGTGGGGACAGCAATCAGCCCCAGCATTTT	CASSYRGDSNQPQHF
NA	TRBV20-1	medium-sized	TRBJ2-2	TGCAGTGCTACGGGGGCGCACGGCGGGAGTATCGGGGAGCTGTTTTTT	CSATGAHGGSIGELFF
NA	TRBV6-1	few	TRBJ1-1	TGTGCCAGCAAAAGGGGGGGGCCCACTGAAGCTTTCTTT	CASKRGGPTEAFF
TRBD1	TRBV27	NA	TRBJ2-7	TGTGCCAGAAGTCTCATCGCCCGACCGGGACAGGAGGACGAGCAGTACTTC	CARSLIARPGQEDEQYF
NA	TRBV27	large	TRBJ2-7	TGTGCCAGCAGTTCGGTGGACTCCTACGAGCAGTACTTC	CASSSVDSYEQYF
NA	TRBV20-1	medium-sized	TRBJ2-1	TGCAGTGCTAGAGATCAGAAGGGGTTGAATGAGCAGTTCTTC	CSARDQKGLNEQFF
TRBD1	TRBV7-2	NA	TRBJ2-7	TGTGCCAGCAGCCCGAGACAGGGGAACTACGAGCAGTACTTC	CASSPRQGNYEQYF
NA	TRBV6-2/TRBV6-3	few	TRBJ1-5	TGTGCCAGCAGCTACAAACAGATTCCTCAGCCCCAGCATTTT	CASSYKQIPQPQHF
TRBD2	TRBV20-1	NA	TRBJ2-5	TGCAGTGCTAGGGGCCGACTAGCATCCCTTAGGGAGACCCAGTACTTC	CSARGRLASLRETQYF
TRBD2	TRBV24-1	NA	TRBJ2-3	TGTGCCACCAGTGATCCAACCGGGACTAGTCCCACAGATACGCAGTATTTT	CATSDPTGTSPTDTQYF
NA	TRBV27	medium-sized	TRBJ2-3	TGTGCCAGCCGACCCCAGGACACCCTTAACTTGGATTTT	CASRPQDTLNLDF
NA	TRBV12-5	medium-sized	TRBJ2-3	TGTGCTAGTGGTTTGGGTCAGGGCTTAGGCACAGATACGCAGTATTTT	CASGLGQGLGTDTQYF
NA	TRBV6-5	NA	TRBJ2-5	TGTGCCATCCGTTACGTCGGGAGTCGAGTGACCCAGTACTTC	CAIRYVGSRVTQYF
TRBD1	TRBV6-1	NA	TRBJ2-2	TGTGCCAGCAGTGAACCTCCGGGACAGGGACTCGGGGAGCTGTTTTTT	CASSEPPGQGLGELFF
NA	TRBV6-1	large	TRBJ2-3	TGTGCCAGCAGTCTGTATGAGGGGGGTACGGATACGCAGTATTTT	CASSLYEGGTDTQYF
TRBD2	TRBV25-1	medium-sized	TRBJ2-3	TGTGCCAGCAGGAGGACTAGCGGGAGTGCAGATACGCAGTATTTT	CASRRTSGSADTQYF
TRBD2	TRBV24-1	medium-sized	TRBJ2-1	TGTGCCACCAGTGCTCCCGGGACTAGCCTGTTCTTC	CATSAPGTSLFF
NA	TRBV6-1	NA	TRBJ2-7	TGTGCCGTCCAGGGAGCACCATACGAGCAGTACTTC	CAVQGAPYEQYF
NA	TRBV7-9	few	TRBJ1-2	TGTGCCAGCAGCCCGGACAGAGGGGACTATGGCTACACCTTC	CASSPDRGDYGYTF
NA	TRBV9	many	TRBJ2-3	TGTGCCAGCAGCTCCGACTTATACACAGATACGCAGTATTTT	CASSSDLYTDTQYF
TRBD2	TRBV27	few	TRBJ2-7	TGTGCCAGCAGTTTACAGCGGGGGGGCTTCTACGAGCAGTACTTC	CASSLQRGGFYEQYF
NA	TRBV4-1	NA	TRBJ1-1	TGCGCCAGCAGCCAAGTCCCAGGGGCGAACACTGAAGCTTCCTTT	CASSQVPGANTEASF
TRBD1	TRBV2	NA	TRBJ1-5	TGTGCCAGCAGTGAGGGACAGGGGGCTCATCAGCCCCAGCATTTT	CASSEGQGAHQPQHF
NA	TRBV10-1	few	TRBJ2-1	TGCGCCAGCAGCCCGGAGGTATGGGGGTTTGAGCAGTTCTTC	CASSPEVWGFEQFF
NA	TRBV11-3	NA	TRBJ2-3	TGTGCCAGCAGCTTGGGGCGACCACCCGATACGCAGTATTTT	CASSLGRPPDTQYF
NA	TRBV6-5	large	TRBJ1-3	TGTGCCAGCAGTTACTCTCCGGGAAACACCATATATTTT	CASSYSPGNTIYF
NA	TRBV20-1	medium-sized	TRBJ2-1	TGCAGTGCTACTGCCAGGGACTCCTACAATGAGCAGTTCTTC	CSATARDSYNEQFF
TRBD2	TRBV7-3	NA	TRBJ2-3	TGTGCCAGCAGCTTAATGCGGGGGAGGGCCGGGGCAGATACGCAGTATTTT	CASSLMRGRAGADTQYF
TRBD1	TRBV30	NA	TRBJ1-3	TGTGCCTGGAGGGACAGGAGCTCTGGAAACACCATATATTTT	CAWRDRSSGNTIYF
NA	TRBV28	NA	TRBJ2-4	TGTGCCAGCAGTCAATCGACAGGCACGTACATTCAGTACTTC	CASSQSTGTYIQYF
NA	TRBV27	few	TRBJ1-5	TGTGCCAGCAGTTTAGCTTGGGGGAATCAGCCCCAGCATTTT	CASSLAWGNQPQHF
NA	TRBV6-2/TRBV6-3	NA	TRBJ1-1	TGTGCCAGCAGGATCCATCAGGGGAGAGAGTTCGGCACTGAAGCTTTCTTT	CASRIHQGREFGTEAFF
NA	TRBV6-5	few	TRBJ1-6	TGTGCCAGCAGTTACTCGGGCCGGGTCGGGGATTCACCCCTCCACTTT	CASSYSGRVGDSPLHF
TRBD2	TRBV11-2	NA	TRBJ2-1	TGTGCCAGCAGCTCCGGACTAGCGGGAGAGGGAGAGCAGTTCTTC	CASSSGLAGEGEQFF
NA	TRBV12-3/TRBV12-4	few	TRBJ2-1	TGTGCCAGCAGTACGACGGCCAGCGGCAGCCGCAATGAGCAGTTCTTC	CASSTTASGSRNEQFF
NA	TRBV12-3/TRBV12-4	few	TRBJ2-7	TGTGCCAGCAGTTTATTACAGGGTGGGCACGAGCAGTACTTC	CASSLLQGGHEQYF
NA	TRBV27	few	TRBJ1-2	TGTGCCCGCAGCTCCTTCTTGGGCCCCTATGGCTACACCTTC	CARSSFLGPYGYTF
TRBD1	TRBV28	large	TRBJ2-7	TGTGCCAGCAGTTCACCGGGGACAGGGGAAAACGAGCAGTACTTC	CASSSPGTGENEQYF
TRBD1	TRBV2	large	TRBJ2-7	TGTGCCAGCAGTGGGCTGGGACAGGACGTTTACGAGCAGTACTTC	CASSGLGQDVYEQYF
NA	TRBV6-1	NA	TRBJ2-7	TGTGCCAGCAGTGAAGATGGGGGTTTAGGACTTCCCTACGAGCAGTACTTC	CASSEDGGLGLPYEQYF
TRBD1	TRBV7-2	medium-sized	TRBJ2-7	TGTGCCAGCAGCCCGCCCATGACACAGGGGCGGCCCTACGAGCAGTACTTC	CASSPPMTQGRPYEQYF
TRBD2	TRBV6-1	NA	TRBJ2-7	TGTGCCAGTGCGCCTTTGGTAGCGGGGGGGTCATACTACGAGCAGTACTTC	CASAPLVAGGSYYEQYF
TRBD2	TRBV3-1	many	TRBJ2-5	TGTGCCAGCAGCCCCGGACTAGCGGGAGAAACGGGGACCCAGTACTTC	CASSPGLAGETGTQYF